Given below is one TCR beta chain in context. The antigen is undetermined. There were healthy Caucasian individuals from Russia, aged 6 to 90, serving as donors. These data come from a study of blood T cells in healthy people across ages. The CDR3 extends over 15 amino acids. Germline V CDR1 and CDR2: MNHEY, SVGAGI. V trimming: 5 bases; J trimming: 5 bases; junction bases outside the gene matches: 10. General observations from the study: There was no known CMV status for donors, so expanded clonotype changes were possibly confounded. Underestimates were what the diversity estimates from one million T cells were considered to be.

The authors ran a second PCR of roughly 6 to 12 cycles using a sample-barcoded 5' primer and a J-beta primer mix. One entry per CDR3 protein results from TCRdb running MiXCR on the 5' RACE reads. Here the sample spans 1,500,000 or so distinct CDR3 sequences, approximately 59% being singletons. Input material: blood. The receptor's source is a man younger than 35 in good health. This sequence joins TRBV6-5 and TRBJ2-5; 8 positions agree with TRBD1. CDR3 DNA sequence: TGTGCCAGCAGTAACGGACAGGGCGGCTGGGAGACCCAGTACTTC. It specifies CASSNGQGGWETQYF.